This TCR beta chain was found in a study of shared clonotypes between healthy human individuals. General study findings and limits: Non-shared clonotypes displayed generation probabilities falling below those of clonotypes present in all four donors.

Running of the assay took place at deep level. Sorted subsets were amplified in replicate PCRs using approximately 0.2 ug DNA, about 30,000 T cell genomes. The method was immunoSEQ multiplex PCR; TCRdb's version includes in-frame clones alone and lacks a portion of them. The sample records a few hundred thousand clones, around 95% being singletons. CDR1 and CDR2 (germline): SQVTM, ANQGSEA. The CDR3 loop spans 13 amino acids. Positive CCR7 selection of CD45RO-negative cells yielded the naive CD8 cells, and terminally differentiated effector memory CD45RA+ cells were excluded. About this clone: What it recognizes is unknown.

The clonotype originates from a woman aged 25 to 39 in good health. Sequencing was carried out using naive CD8+ T cells sorted from blood. The chain links TRBV29-1 to TRBJ2-5; 11 bases are shared with TRBD1. The J call may be wrong; the DNA end is better matched by TRBJ2-7. The CDR3, as DNA: TGCAGCGTTGGGACAGGGGGCGATTACGAGCAGTACTTC. This encodes CSVGTGGDYEQYF.